This T cell receptor beta chain stems from a study of T cells in localized non-small cell lung cancer. The table came from immunoSEQ multiplex PCR; TCRdb's copy has only in-frame clones and leaves some out. The table includes around 39,000 clones, over 80% detected once. CDR1 is LNHDA and CDR2 is SQIVND in the germline V gene (reference sequence). The CDR3 runs 14 residues. V gave up 7 bases and J gave up 3 bases, with 16 bases separating them. In the case of this clone: The antigen is undetermined.

Study-wide points: Heterogeneity remains possible because sequencing was limited to only one tumor region. For the top 100 tumor clones, a median approximately 50 also appeared in adjacent lung.

This specimen was peripheral blood, taken before any cancer treatment. This chain connects TRBV19 to TRBJ2-7; D not resolved. The TCR was taken from a woman aged 40 to 75 with stage I lung adenocarcinoma. This chain's CDR3 is CASTPTWEVYEQYF. CDR3 bases: TGTGCCAGTACCCCAACATGGGAAGTCTACGAGCAGTACTTC.